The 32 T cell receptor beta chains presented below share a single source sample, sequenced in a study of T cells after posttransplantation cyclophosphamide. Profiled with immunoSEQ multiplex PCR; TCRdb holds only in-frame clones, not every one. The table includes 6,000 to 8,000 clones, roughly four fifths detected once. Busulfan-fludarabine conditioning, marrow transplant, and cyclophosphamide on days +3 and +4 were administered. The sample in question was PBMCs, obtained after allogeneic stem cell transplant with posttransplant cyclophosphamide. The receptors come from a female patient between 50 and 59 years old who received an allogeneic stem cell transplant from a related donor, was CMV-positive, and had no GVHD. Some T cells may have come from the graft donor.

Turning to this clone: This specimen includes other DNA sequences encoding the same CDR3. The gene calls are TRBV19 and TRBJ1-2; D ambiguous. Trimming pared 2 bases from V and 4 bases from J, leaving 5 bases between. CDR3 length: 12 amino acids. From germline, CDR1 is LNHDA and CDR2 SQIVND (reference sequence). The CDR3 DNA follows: TGTGCCAGTAGTATATCAGTCTATGGCTACACCTTC. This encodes CASSISVYGYTF.

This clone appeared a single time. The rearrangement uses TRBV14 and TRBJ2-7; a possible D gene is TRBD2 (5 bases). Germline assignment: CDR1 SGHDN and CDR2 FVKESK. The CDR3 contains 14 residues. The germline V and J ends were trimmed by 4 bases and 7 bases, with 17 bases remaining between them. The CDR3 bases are TGTGCCAGCAGCCCAGTCGGGGATCGAGGGGAGCAGTACTTC. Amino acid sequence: CASSPVGDRGEQYF.

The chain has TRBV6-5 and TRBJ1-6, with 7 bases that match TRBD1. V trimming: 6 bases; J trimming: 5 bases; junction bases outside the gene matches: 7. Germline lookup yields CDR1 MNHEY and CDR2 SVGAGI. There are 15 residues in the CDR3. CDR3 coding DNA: TGTGCCAGCAGCCGAGGGGGCCGGGATAATTCACCCCTCCACTTT. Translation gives CASSRGGRDNSPLHF.

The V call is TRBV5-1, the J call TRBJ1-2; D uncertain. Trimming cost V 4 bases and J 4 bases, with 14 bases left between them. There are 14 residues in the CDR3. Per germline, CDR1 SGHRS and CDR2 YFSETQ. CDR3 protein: CASSPGPGSYGYTF. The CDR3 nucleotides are TGCGCCAGCAGCCCAGGCCCGGGAAGCTATGGCTACACCTTC.

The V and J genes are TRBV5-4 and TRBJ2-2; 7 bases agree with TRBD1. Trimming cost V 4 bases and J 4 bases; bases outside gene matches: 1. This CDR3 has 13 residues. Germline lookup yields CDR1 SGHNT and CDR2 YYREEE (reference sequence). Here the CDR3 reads CASSPGGTGELFF. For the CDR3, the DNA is TGTGCCAGCAGCCCAGGGGGCACCGGGGAGCTGTTTTTT. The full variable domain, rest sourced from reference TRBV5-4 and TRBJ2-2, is ETGVTQSPTHLIKTRGQQVTLRCSSQSGHNTVSWYQQALGQGPQFIFQYYREEENGRGNFPPRFSGLQFPNYSSELNVNALELDDSALYLCASSPGGTGELFFGEGSRLTVL.

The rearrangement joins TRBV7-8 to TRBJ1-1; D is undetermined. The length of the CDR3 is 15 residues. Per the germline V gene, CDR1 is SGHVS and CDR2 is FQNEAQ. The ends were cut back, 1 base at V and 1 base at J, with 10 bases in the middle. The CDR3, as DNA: TGTGCCAGCAGCTTAGGACACCCGTCGAACACTGAAGCTTTCTTT. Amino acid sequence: CASSLGHPSNTEAFF.

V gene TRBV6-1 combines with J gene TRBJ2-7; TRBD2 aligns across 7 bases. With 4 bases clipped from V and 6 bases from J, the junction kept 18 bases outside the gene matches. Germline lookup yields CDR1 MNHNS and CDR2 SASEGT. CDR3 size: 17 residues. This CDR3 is CASSGPQASGFSSEQYF. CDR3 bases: TGTGCCAGCAGTGGCCCCCAGGCTAGCGGATTTTCTAGCGAGCAGTACTTC.

CDR3 nucleotides: TGTGCCAGCAGTCCCACAAGACAGGGATACACCATATATTTT. As protein: CASSPTRQGYTIYF. The chain couples TRBV6-5 to TRBJ1-3; 7 bases line up with TRBD1. CDR1 and CDR2 (germline): MNHEY, SVGAGI. The CDR3 totals 14 residues. J lost 8 bases, V lost 5 bases, and 9 bases had no gene match.

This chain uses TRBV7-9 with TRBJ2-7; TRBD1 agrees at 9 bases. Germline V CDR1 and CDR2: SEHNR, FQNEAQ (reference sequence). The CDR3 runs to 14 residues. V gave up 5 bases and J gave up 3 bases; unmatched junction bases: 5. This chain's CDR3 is CASSRTGDDYEQYF. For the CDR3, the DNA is TGTGCCAGCAGCAGGACAGGGGATGACTACGAGCAGTACTTC.

The CDR3 DNA reads as TGTGCCAGCAGCGCCGACAGGGAAGAGACCCAGTACTTC. Translated: CASSADREETQYF. The V gene is TRBV9, the J gene TRBJ2-5; 7 nucleotides agree with TRBD1. The J segment lost 3 bases and the V segment lost 3 bases, leaving 2 bases of the junction unmatched. The CDR3 extends over 13 amino acids. Germline assignment: CDR1 SGDLS and CDR2 YYNGEE. The full variable domain, its missing parts supplied by reference TRBV9 and TRBJ2-5, is DSGVTQTPKHLITATGQRVTLRCSPRSGDLSVYWYQQSLDQGLQFLIQYYNGEERAKGNILERFSAQQFPDLHSELNLSSLELGDSALYFCASSADREETQYFGPGTRLLVL.

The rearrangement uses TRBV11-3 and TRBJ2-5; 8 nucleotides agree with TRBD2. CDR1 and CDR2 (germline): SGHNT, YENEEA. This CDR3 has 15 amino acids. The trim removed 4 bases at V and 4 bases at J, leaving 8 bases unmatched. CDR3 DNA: TGTGCCAGCAGCTCAGCGGGAGTAGGAGGAGAGACCCAGTACTTC. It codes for CASSSAGVGGETQYF.

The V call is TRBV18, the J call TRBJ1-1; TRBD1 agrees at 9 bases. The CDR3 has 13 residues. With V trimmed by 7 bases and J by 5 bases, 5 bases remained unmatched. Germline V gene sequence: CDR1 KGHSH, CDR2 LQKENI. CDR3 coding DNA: TGTGCCAGCTGCATGACAGGGGGAACTGAAGCTTTCTTT. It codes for CASCMTGGTEAFF.

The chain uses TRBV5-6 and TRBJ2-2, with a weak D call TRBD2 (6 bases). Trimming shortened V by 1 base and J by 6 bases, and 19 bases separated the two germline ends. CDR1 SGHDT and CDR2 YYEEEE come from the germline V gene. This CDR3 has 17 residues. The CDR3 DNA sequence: TGTGCCAGCAGCTTGCCCCGGGACGGGGGATTGCCCGGGGAGCTGTTTTTT. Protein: CASSLPRDGGLPGELFF.

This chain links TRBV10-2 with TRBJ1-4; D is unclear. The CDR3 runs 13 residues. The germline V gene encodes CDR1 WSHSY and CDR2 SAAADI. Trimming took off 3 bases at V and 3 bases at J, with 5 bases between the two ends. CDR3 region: CASSDAANEKLFF. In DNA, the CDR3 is TGCGCCAGCAGTGACGCAGCTAATGAAAAACTGTTTTTT.

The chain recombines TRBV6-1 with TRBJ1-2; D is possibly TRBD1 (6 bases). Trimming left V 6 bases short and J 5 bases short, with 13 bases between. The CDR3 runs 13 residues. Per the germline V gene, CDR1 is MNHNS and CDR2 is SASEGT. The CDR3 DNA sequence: TGTGCCAGCAGGGCAACAGGGTTATATGGCTACACCTTC. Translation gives CASRATGLYGYTF.

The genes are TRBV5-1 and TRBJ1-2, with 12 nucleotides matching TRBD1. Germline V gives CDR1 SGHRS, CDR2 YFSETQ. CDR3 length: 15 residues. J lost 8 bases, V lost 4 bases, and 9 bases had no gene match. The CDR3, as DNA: TGCGCCAGCAGCGGCGGGACAGGGGGCCAAGAAGGCTACACCTTC. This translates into CASSGGTGGQEGYTF.

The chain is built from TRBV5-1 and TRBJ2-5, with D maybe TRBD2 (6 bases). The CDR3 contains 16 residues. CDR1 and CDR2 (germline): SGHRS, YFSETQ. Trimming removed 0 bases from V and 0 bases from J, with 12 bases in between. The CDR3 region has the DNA TGCGCCAGCAGCTTGGGTGCGGGAAGCGACCAAGAGACCCAGTACTTC. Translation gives CASSLGAGSDQETQYF.

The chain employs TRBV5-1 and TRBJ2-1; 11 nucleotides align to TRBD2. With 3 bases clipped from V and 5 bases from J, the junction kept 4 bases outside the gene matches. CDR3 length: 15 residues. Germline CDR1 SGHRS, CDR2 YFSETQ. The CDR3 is CASSSTSGVNNEQFF. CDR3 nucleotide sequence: TGCGCCAGCAGCTCGACTAGCGGGGTAAACAATGAGCAGTTCTTC.

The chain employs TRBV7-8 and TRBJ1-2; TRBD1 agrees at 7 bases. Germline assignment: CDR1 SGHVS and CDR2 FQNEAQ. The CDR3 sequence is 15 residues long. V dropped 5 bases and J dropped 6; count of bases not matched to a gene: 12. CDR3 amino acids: CASSLRGGGEDGYTF. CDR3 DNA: TGTGCCAGCAGCCTACGAGGGGGCGGGGAGGATGGCTACACCTTC.

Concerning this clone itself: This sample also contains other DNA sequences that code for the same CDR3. In DNA, the CDR3 is TGTGCCAGCGGAAAGACAGACAATTCACCCCTCCACTTT. Protein: CASGKTDNSPLHF. The V gene is TRBV2, the J gene TRBJ1-6, with D perhaps TRBD1 (5 bases). Looked up from germline, CDR1 is SNHLY and CDR2 is FYNNEI. V was clipped by 8 bases and J by 7 bases, with 12 bases between them. The CDR3 is 13 residues long.

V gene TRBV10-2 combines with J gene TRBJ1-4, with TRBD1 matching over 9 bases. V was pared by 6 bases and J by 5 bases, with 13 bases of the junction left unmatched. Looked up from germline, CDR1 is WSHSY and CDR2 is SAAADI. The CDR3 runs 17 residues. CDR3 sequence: CASSGPGRQGGNEKLFF. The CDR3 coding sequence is TGCGCCAGCAGCGGCCCCGGGAGACAGGGGGGGAATGAAAAACTGTTTTTT.

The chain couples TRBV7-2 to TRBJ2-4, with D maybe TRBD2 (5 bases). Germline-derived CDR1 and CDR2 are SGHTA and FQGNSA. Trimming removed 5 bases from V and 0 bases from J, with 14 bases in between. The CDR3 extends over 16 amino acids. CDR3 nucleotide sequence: TGTGCCAGCAGCCCAACTAGAGAGGGAGCCAAAAACATTCAGTACTTC. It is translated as CASSPTREGAKNIQYF.

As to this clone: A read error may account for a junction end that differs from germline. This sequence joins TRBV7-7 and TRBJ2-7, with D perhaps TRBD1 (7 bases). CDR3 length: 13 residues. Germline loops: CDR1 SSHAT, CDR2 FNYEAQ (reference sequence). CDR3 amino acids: CASSSQGGYEQYF. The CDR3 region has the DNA TGTGCTAGCAGCTCGCAGGGGGGCTACGAGCAGTACTTC.

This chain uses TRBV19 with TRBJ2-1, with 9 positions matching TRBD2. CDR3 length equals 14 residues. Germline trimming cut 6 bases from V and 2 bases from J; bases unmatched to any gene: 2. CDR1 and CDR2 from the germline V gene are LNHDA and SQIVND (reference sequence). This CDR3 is CASRTSGTYNEQFF. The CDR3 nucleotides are TGTGCCAGTAGGACTAGCGGCACCTACAATGAGCAGTTCTTC.

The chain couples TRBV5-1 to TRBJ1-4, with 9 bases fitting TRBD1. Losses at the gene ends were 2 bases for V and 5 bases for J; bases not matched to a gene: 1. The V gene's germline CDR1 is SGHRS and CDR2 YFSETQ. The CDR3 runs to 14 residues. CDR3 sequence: CASSLGTGNEKLFF. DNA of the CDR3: TGCGCCAGCAGCTTAGGGACAGGGAATGAAAAACTGTTTTTT. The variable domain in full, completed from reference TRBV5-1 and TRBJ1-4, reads KAGVTQTPRYLIKTRGQQVTLSCSPISGHRSVSWYQQTPGQGLQFLFEYFSETQRNKGNFPGRFSGRQFSNSRSEMNVSTLELGDSALYLCASSLGTGNEKLFFGSGTQLSVL.

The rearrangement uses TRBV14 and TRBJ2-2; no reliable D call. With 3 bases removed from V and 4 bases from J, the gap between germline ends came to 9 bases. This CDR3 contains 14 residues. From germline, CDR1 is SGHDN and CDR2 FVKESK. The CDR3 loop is CASSHLLLTGELFF. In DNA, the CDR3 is TGTGCCAGCAGCCACCTCCTACTCACCGGGGAGCTGTTTTTT. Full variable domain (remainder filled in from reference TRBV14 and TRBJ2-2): EAGVTQFPSHSVIEKGQTVTLRCDPISGHDNLYWYRRVMGKEIKFLLHFVKESKQDESGMPNNRFLAERTGGTYSTLKVQPAELEDSGVYFCASSHLLLTGELFFGEGSRLTVL.

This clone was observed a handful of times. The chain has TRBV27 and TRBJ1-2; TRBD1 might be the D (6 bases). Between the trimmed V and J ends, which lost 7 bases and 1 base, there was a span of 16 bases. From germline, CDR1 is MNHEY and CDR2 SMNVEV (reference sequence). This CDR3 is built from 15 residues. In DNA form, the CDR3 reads TGTGCCAGCACCCGAGGGACACCGGATAACTATGGCTACACCTTC. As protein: CASTRGTPDNYGYTF.

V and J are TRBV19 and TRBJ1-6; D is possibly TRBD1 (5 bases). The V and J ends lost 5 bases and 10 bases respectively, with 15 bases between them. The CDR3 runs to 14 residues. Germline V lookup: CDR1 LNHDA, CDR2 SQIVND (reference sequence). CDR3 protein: CASSSLQGGSPLHF. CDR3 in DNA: TGTGCCAGTAGTTCTCTCCAGGGTGGCTCACCCCTCCACTTT. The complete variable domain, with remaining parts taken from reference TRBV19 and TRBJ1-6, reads DGGITQSPKYLFRKEGQNVTLSCEQNLNHDAMYWYRQDPGQGLRLIYYSQIVNDFQKGDIAEGYSVSREKKESFPLTVTSAQKNPTAFYLCASSSLQGGSPLHFGNGTRLTVT.

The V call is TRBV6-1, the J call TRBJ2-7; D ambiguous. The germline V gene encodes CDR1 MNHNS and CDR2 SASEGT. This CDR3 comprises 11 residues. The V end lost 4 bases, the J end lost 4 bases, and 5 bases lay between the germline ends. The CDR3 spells CASSATYEQYF. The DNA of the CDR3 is TGTGCCAGCAGTGCCACATACGAGCAGTACTTC.

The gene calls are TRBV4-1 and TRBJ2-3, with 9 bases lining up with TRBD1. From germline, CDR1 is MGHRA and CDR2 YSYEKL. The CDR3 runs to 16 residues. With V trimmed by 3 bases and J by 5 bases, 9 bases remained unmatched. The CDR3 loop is CASSQSGGQGLDTQYF. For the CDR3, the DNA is TGCGCCAGCAGCCAGTCCGGCGGACAGGGGCTAGATACGCAGTATTTT.

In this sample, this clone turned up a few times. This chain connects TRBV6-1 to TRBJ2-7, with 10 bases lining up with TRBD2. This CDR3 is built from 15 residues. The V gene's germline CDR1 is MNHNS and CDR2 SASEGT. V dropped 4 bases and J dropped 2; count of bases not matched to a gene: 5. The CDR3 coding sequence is TGTGCCAGCAGTGGTCTAGCGGGAGCGGCCTACGAGCAGTACTTC. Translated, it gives CASSGLAGAAYEQYF.

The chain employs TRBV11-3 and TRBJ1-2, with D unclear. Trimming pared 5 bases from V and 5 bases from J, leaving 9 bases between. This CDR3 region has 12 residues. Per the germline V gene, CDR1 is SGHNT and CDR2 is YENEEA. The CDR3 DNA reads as TGTGCCAGCAGCCCCGGAGGGTATGGCTACACCTTC. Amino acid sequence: CASSPGGYGYTF.